The rows below give T cell receptor beta chains drawn from one sample of a study of shared clonotypes between healthy human individuals. The assay was immunoSEQ multiplex PCR, and TCRdb's table has in-frame clones only and misses some. Of around 700,000 clones in the sample, about 91% were seen once. Sequences were obtained from naive CD8+ T cells sorted from blood. These receptors originate from a man between 25 and 39 years old in good health. Each CDR3 is given with its conserved first and last residue. The order of the fields is clone size, D gene, J gene, V gene, CDR3 protein, CDR3 DNA. D genes are given only for firm matches. A clone size is listed for some rows: how often the clone was seen (once, few, many), or a class if it is expanded.

size: .; D: .; J: TRBJ1-5; V: TRBV19; CDR3: CASRRTAGNQPQHF; DNA: TGTGCCAGTAGGAGGACGGCTGGCAATCAGCCCCAGCATTTT
size: once; D: TRBD1; J: TRBJ2-7; V: TRBV7-2; CDR3: CASSQKGGQGVREQYF; DNA: TGTGCCAGCAGCCAAAAAGGGGGACAGGGTGTGAGGGAGCAGTACTTC
size: .; D: .; J: TRBJ2-7; V: TRBV9; CDR3: CASSVGGFNYEQYF; DNA: TGTGCCAGCAGCGTAGGCGGTTTTAACTACGAGCAGTACTTC
size: .; D: TRBD2; J: TRBJ2-5; V: TRBV27; CDR3: CASSPGTSGETQYF; DNA: TGTGCCAGCAGTCCGGGGACTAGCGGTGAGACCCAGTACTTC
size: .; D: .; J: TRBJ2-1; V: TRBV19; CDR3: CASSSRNEQFF; DNA: TGTGCCAGTAGTAGTAGGAATGAGCAGTTCTTC
size: .; D: .; J: TRBJ1-2; V: TRBV4-1; CDR3: CASSQDRSWARGGYTF; DNA: TGCGCCAGCAGCCAAGATCGTAGCTGGGCGCGAGGAGGCTACACCTTC
size: .; D: .; J: TRBJ1-2; V: TRBV4-1; CDR3: CASSPPGGLIYGYTF; DNA: TGCGCCAGCAGCCCTCCTGGGGGGCTCATTTATGGCTACACCTTC
size: .; D: .; J: TRBJ1-2; V: TRBV28; CDR3: CASSFTGRYGYTF; DNA: TGTGCCAGCAGTTTCACAGGACGCTATGGCTACACCTTC
size: .; D: TRBD2; J: TRBJ2-2; V: TRBV11-2; CDR3: CASSLGPLAGGPTGELFF; DNA: TGTGCCAGCAGCTTAGGCCCGCTAGCGGGAGGACCAACCGGGGAGCTGTTTTTT
size: .; D: .; J: TRBJ2-1; V: TRBV19; CDR3: CASSTPPLSGSSYNEQFF; DNA: TGTGCCAGTAGTACCCCTCCCCTTAGCGGCAGCTCCTACAATGAGCAGTTCTTC
size: .; D: .; J: TRBJ1-1; V: TRBV27; CDR3: CASSFDGYTEAFF; DNA: TGTGCCAGCAGTTTCGACGGATACACTGAAGCTTTCTTT